The rows below give T cell receptor beta chains drawn from one sample of a study. TCRdb analysed the RT-PCR reads with MiXCR anew, one entry per CDR3 protein. The table records fewer than 800,000 distinct CDR3 sequences, 14% of them present only once. Sequenced: memory CD4+ T cells from blood. The receptors were sampled from a female donor in good health, serving as a healthy control. Both conserved end residues are part of each CDR3. A D gene is named only where the DNA matches it firmly.

v_call	j_call	d_call	cdr3_length	cdr3_aa
TRBV29-1	TRBJ2-3	TRBD2	13	CSVGEGGTDTQYF
TRBV10-3	TRBJ2-3	TRBD2	19	CAISEPSGGAIRLTDTQYF
TRBV27	TRBJ1-5	.	16	CASRKKGRLEVQTQHF
TRBV6-2/TRBV6-3	TRBJ1-1	TRBD1	15	CASNGETGVGTEAFF
TRBV28	TRBJ2-3	.	15	CASSGGQGYTDTQYF
TRBV9	TRBJ1-1	TRBD1	15	CASSSQGDVSTEAFF
TRBV18	TRBJ2-5	TRBD2	15	CASSPAAGVLETQYF
TRBV2	TRBJ1-5	.	15	CASRGPGGPAQPQHF
TRBV7-9	TRBJ2-1	TRBD2	15	CASSLNGGAGGEQFF
TRBV6-2/TRBV6-3	TRBJ2-2	TRBD2	15	CASRRPTSGTGELFF
TRBV12-3/TRBV12-4	TRBJ1-1	.	15	CASSLKMTANTEAFF
TRBV9	TRBJ1-4	.	13	CASSRTLNEKLFF
TRBV30	TRBJ1-6	TRBD1	13	CAWSGQGGSPLHF
TRBV28	TRBJ1-1	.	13	CASIWGRATEAFF
TRBV10-3	TRBJ2-1	.	15	CAISESMGTYNEQFF
TRBV4-2	TRBJ2-1	TRBD2	19	CASSPEPSGPSSSYNEQFF
TRBV10-3	TRBJ2-5	TRBD2	14	CAISRSGSEETQYF
TRBV7-3	TRBJ2-1	.	15	CASSLGPWGSNEQFF
TRBV25-1	TRBJ2-5	.	15	CASSELGSNQETQYF
TRBV6-5	TRBJ2-7	.	13	CASGLQDLSEQYF
TRBV29-1	TRBJ1-1	TRBD1	13	CSARQGASAEAFF
TRBV3-1	TRBJ2-1	TRBD2	16	CASSRRTSGIYNEQFF
TRBV10-3	TRBJ2-3	.	13	CAISRDSSDTQYF
TRBV5-1	TRBJ2-5	.	16	CASSPQDGTFQETQYF
TRBV20-1	TRBJ1-3	TRBD1	15	CSARLTGGTGNTIYF
TRBV5-6	TRBJ1-1	.	14	CASSDRGMNTEAFF
TRBV9	TRBJ2-2	.	13	CASNTGNTGELFF
TRBV12-3/TRBV12-4	TRBJ1-2	.	14	CASTYTGGANGYTF
TRBV20-1	TRBJ2-7	.	14	CSAYDDGTLYEQYF
TRBV7-2	TRBJ2-7	.	13	CASSLVSWAEQYF
TRBV5-1	TRBJ2-3	.	16	CASSLAARGTTDTQYF
TRBV6-6	TRBJ2-2	TRBD2	15	CASSDSGSGTGELFF
TRBV6-2/TRBV6-3	TRBJ2-7	.	14	CASSWRDRSYEQYF
TRBV4-3	TRBJ1-2	.	15	CASSQDMGTPYGYTF
TRBV7-2	TRBJ2-2	.	16	CASSLYGTSNTGELFF
TRBV6-5	TRBJ1-2	.	15	CASSYSGGLGYGYTF
TRBV29-1	TRBJ2-4	TRBD1	12	CSTRQGLNIQYF
TRBV4-3	TRBJ2-3	TRBD2	17	CASSRSLGAGGYDTQYF
TRBV7-2	TRBJ2-4	TRBD2	17	CASNPGRTSGGGGIQYF
TRBV20-1	TRBJ1-5	.	11	CSAADVRTQHF
TRBV5-1	TRBJ2-3	.	15	CASSLGVRLGDTQYF
TRBV11-2	TRBJ2-5	.	15	CASSLGQGSKKTQYF
TRBV5-1	TRBJ2-2	TRBD2	17	CASSSGLAGGGTGELFF
TRBV9	TRBJ1-6	.	16	CASSVGLQQYNSPLHF
TRBV15	TRBJ2-1	.	14	CATRALASYNEQFF
TRBV20-1	TRBJ2-7	.	16	CSANHLQTLSSYEQYF
TRBV20-1	TRBJ1-4	.	13	CSAKPPMEEKLFF
TRBV5-6	TRBJ1-5	.	18	CASSSQIDGQNSNQPQHF
TRBV29-1	TRBJ1-3	.	14	CSVNGFRSGNTIYF
TRBV12-5	TRBJ2-1	.	13	CASATDSYNEQFF
TRBV29-1	TRBJ2-5	.	13	CSAEGWGGETQYF
TRBV19	TRBJ2-7	TRBD2	14	CATSEAGVTNEQYF
TRBV4-3	TRBJ2-7	TRBD1	14	CASSQGTGTYEQYF
TRBV20-1	TRBJ2-1	.	14	CSAEGLHTYNEQFF
TRBV7-6	TRBJ2-5	TRBD2	15	CASSLQTSGQETQYF
TRBV7-8	TRBJ1-5	.	15	CASSSSFQGYQPQHF
TRBV5-1	TRBJ2-1	.	13	CASSLFGDNEQFF
TRBV7-3	TRBJ2-1	.	16	CASSLNGGNSYNEQFF
TRBV6-2/TRBV6-3	TRBJ2-6	.	14	CASSVHSGANVLTF